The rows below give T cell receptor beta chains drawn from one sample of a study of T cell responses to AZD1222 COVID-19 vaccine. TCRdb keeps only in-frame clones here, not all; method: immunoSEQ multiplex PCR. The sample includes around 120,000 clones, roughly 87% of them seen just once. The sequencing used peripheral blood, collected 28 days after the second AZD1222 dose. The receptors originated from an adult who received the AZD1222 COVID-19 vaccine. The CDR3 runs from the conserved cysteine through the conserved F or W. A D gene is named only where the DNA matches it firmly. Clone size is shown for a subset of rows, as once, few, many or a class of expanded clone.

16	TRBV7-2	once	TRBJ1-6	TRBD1	CASSTSPGQLNSPLHF	TGTGCCAGCAGCACCTCTCCGGGACAGCTAAATTCACCCCTCCACTTT
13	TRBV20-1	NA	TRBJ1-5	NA	CSASLRADQPQHF	TGCAGTGCTAGTCTCAGAGCGGACCAGCCCCAGCATTTT
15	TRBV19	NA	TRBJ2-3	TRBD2	CATTRGEAGTDTQYF	TGTGCCACCACCCGGGGGGAAGCCGGCACAGATACGCAGTATTTT
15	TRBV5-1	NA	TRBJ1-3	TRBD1	CASSRDRAGGNTIYF	TGCGCCAGCAGCCGGGACAGGGCGGGTGGAAACACCATATATTTT
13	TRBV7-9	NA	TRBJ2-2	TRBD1	CAQDRGNAGELFF	TGTGCCCAAGACAGGGGGAACGCCGGGGAGCTGTTTTTT
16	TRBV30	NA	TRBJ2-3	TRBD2	CAWSETSGGITDTQYF	TGTGCCTGGAGTGAGACTAGCGGGGGGATTACAGATACGCAGTATTTT
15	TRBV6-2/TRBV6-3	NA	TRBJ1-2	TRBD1	CASSDPRTGSGGYTF	TGTGCCAGCAGTGATCCCCGGACAGGGAGCGGTGGCTACACCTTC
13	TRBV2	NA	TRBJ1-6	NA	CASKSARNSPLHF	TGTGCCAGCAAATCCGCCCGGAATTCACCCCTCCACTTT
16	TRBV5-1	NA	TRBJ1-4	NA	CASSLGTGTRNEKLFF	TGCGCCAGCAGCTTGGGGACCGGGACACGTAATGAAAAACTGTTTTTT
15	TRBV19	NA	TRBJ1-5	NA	CASSLAAGGIQPQHF	TGTGCCAGTAGTCTGGCGGCGGGGGGGATTCAGCCCCAGCATTTT